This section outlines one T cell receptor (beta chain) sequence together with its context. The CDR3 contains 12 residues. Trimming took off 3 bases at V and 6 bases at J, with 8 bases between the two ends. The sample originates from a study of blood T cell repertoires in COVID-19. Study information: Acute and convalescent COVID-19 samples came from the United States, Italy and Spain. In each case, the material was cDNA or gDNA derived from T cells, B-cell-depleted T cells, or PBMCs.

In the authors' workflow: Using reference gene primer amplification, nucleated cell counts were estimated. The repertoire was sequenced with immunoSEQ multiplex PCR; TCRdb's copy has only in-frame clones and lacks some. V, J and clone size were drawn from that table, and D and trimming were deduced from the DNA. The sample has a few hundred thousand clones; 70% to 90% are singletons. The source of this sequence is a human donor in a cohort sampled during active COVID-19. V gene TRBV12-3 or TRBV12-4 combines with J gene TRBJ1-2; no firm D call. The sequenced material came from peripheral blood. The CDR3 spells CASSLTRNGYTF. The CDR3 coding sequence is TGTGCCAGCAGTTTGACAAGAAATGGCTACACCTTC.